This TCR beta chain emerged from a study of a mutant IDH1 vaccine in newly diagnosed glioma. About the research overall: With temozolomide cycles, or 4-6 weeks after radiotherapy alone, vaccination was started.

Time point specified: week 35, safety follow-up. In the vaccine, a single dose held 300 ug of the mutant IDH1 20-mer peptide, along with topical imiquimod. Points on this clone: Its antigen is unidentified.

Assay: immunoSEQ multiplex PCR; the TCRdb copy retains only in-frame clones and omits some. The repertoire holds over 60,000 clones, with 80% to 90% as singletons. Between the trimmed V and J ends, which lost 6 bases and 3 bases, there was a span of 9 bases. Germline V lookup: CDR1 KGHSH, CDR2 LQKENI. The CDR3 extends over 12 amino acids. This clonotype was sampled from a middle-aged man with glioma. The chain uses TRBV18 and TRBJ2-7; D is undetermined. Here the sequenced sample was PBMCs, taken from a glioma patient whose treatment included an IDH1 peptide vaccine. DNA for the CDR3: TGTGCCAGCTCCATTAAGGACTACGAGCAGTACTTC. This sequence encodes CASSIKDYEQYF.